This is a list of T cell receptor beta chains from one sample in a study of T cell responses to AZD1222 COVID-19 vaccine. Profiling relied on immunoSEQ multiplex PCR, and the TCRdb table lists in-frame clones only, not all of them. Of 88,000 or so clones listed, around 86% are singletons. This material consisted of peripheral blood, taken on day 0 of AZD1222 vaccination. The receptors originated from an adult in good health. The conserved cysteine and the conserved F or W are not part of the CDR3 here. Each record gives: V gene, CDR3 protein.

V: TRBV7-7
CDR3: ASSLASRESRNEQY

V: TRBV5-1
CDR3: ASSFAQGGGGRQF

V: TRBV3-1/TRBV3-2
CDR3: ASSQAGVSSDTQY

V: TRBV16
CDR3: ASSQSGLGSYNEQF

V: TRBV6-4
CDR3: ASSLGGEGNQPQH

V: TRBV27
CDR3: ASSYQRGGYGYT

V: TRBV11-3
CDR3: ASSLDGSGSPTDTQY

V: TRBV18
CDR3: ASSPASGEQF

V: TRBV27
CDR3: ASSRGQFNQPQH

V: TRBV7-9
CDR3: ASSTGTGSYEQY

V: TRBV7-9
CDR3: ASSLASSGYT

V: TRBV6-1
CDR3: ASSEKLAGSYEQY

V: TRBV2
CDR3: ASRRGLLMAYEQY

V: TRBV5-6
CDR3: ASSLSGGSTEAF

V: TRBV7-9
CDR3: ASSLFAAGNTEAF

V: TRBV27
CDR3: ASSYGHHPEQF

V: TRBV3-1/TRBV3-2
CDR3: ASSPWTGGGSYEQY

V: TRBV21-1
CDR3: ASSRMGVGRTEAF

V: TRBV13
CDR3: ASSPWQGLNTEAF

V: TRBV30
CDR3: AWWEGQGQGETQY

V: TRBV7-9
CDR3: ASSSRTGELF

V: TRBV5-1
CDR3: ASSDIAGRVDIQY

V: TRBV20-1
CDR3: SASREKLF

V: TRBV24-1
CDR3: ATRDGTQETQY

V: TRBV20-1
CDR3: SASFGSDTQY

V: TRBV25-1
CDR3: ASSESLIPEGYEQY

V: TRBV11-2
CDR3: ASSTDRGREQF